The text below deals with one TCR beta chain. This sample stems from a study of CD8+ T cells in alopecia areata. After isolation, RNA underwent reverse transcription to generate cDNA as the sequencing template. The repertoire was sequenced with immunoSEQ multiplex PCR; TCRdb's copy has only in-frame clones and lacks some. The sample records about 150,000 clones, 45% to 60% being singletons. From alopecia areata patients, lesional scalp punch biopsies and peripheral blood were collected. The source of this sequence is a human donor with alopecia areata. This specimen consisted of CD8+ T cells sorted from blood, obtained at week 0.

CDR3 DNA sequence: TGCGCCAGCAGTCCGGGACAGGGCAATGGCTACACCTTC. Protein product: CASSPGQGNGYTF. This chain uses TRBV10-2 with TRBJ1-2; 9 nucleotides agree with TRBD1. The V gene end was trimmed by 5 bases and the J gene end by 6 bases; junction bases not matched to a gene: 4. Germline-derived CDR1 and CDR2 are WSHSY and SAAADI. This CDR3 spans 13 amino acids.